The rows below give T cell receptor beta chains drawn from one sample of a study of monozygotic twins with inflammatory bowel disease. Following a re-call of the 5' RACE reads, TCRdb has one entry per CDR3 protein and lacks DNA. With approximately 330,000 distinct CDR3 sequences in the sample, the ten largest clones hold over 2%. Sequencing used blood. The receptors were gathered from a human donor with ulcerative colitis or Crohn's disease, or a healthy co-twin of an affected twin (not recorded which). The CDR3 runs from the conserved cysteine through the conserved F or W.

j_call v_call cdr3_aa
TRBJ2-1 TRBV12-3/TRBV12-4 CASRRDLGSNEQFF
TRBJ2-1 TRBV5-1 CASSVAGQGGKSSYNEQFF
TRBJ2-5 TRBV11-2 CASLGLATTQYF
TRBJ1-5 TRBV20-1 CSADGDRDYQPQHF
TRBJ2-3 TRBV10-3 CAISESSFTDTQYF
TRBJ2-1 TRBV7-3 CASSSLLAGAYNEQFF
TRBJ1-5 TRBV28 CASVWGGGVNQPQHF
TRBJ2-6 TRBV5-1 CASSGTGPGANVLTF
TRBJ2-7 TRBV28 CASLRSSYYEQYF
TRBJ2-5 TRBV7-2 CASGRGGREQETQYF
TRBJ1-2 TRBV5-1 CASSLSWDSQNYGYTF
TRBJ1-2 TRBV28 CASSFRGLIFYGYTF
TRBJ1-1 TRBV6-5 CASSTLGGAEAFF
TRBJ1-4 TRBV6-5 CASSYGTGGREKLFF
TRBJ2-1 TRBV29-1 CSVKGSNEQFF
TRBJ2-2 TRBV12-3/TRBV12-4 CASTRQGAFTGELFF
TRBJ2-7 TRBV2 CASSGEATPYF
TRBJ1-1 TRBV28 CASRPTGSGTEAFF
TRBJ2-3 TRBV10-1 CASSTQVSTDTQYF
TRBJ2-7 TRBV4-1 CASSQDPGQGAYEQYF
TRBJ1-2 TRBV29-1 CSVVVGDPYGYTF
TRBJ2-1 TRBV28 CASKRTSGRAEGEQFF
TRBJ2-3 TRBV20-1 CSAKRGLAGGTDTQYF
TRBJ2-7 TRBV4-2 CASSQELAGGLSYEQYF
TRBJ2-2 TRBV6-5 CASSYESGTGNTGELFF
TRBJ2-3 TRBV7-8 CASSHRATDTQYF
TRBJ2-1 TRBV20-1 CSARDRTGYNEQFF
TRBJ2-5 TRBV5-1 CASSLGLAGVETQYF
TRBJ2-7 TRBV28 CASSLFGTGVEQYF
TRBJ2-1 TRBV20-1 CSAYLGKYNEQFF
TRBJ1-4 TRBV5-1 CASSPPNRGRLEKLFF
TRBJ2-5 TRBV25-1 CASSEGTSEGETQYF
TRBJ1-5 TRBV28 CASTSDRGSNQPQHF
TRBJ2-7 TRBV6-1 CASDSGTSYEQYF
TRBJ2-2 TRBV18 CASSPRDPRTGELFF
TRBJ2-1 TRBV20-1 CSARVEFSSSYNEQFF
TRBJ2-1 TRBV19 CASSARGVMSSYNEQFF
TRBJ2-2 TRBV6-4 CASSDTNTGELFF
TRBJ2-7 TRBV5-6 CASSLVDSVTYEQYF
TRBJ2-2 TRBV12-3/TRBV12-4 CASTPAGFAGELFF
TRBJ1-1 TRBV5-1 CASSFNRENTEAFF
TRBJ1-1 TRBV6-5 CASSYGQELNTEAFF
TRBJ2-1 TRBV5-6 CASSFFGVSDTGNEQFF
TRBJ1-2 TRBV11-1 CASSFRLTSGGRNYGYTF
TRBJ2-2 TRBV29-1 CSARGGGTNTGELFF
TRBJ1-5 TRBV2 CASRQGGGQPQHF
TRBJ1-6 TRBV6-5 CASSSRDRGNSPLHF
TRBJ2-1 TRBV5-4 CASSLGGGSSYNEQFF
TRBJ2-7 TRBV28 CASSPGLYEQYF
TRBJ1-1 TRBV3-1 CASSQTGWDPNTEAFF
TRBJ2-7 TRBV20-1 CSARGVSGSYEQYF
TRBJ2-7 TRBV15 CATSSPPGQGSYEQYF
TRBJ2-7 TRBV6-1 CASSPLGYPGQGSHEQYF
TRBJ2-7 TRBV6-2/TRBV6-3 CASSYDRDEQYF
TRBJ1-1 TRBV29-1 CSVESQGGNTEAFF
TRBJ1-1 TRBV11-3 CASSSDWNTEAFF
TRBJ2-1 TRBV12-3/TRBV12-4 CASSAPTRLSYNEQFF
TRBJ2-1 TRBV4-1 CASSQPGLAGPNEQFF
TRBJ2-3 TRBV20-1 CSARGTHTQYF